A single sample gave rise to the 7 T cell receptor beta chains below, sequenced in a study of blood T cells in healthy people across ages. Sample-barcoded 5' priming and a J-beta primer mix drove a second PCR of roughly 7 to 11 cycles. MiXCR, run by TCRdb on the 5' RACE reads, gives a single entry per CDR3 protein. The sample carries hundreds of thousands of distinct CDR3 sequences, about 61% recorded once. The specimen was blood. The receptors come from a man aged 35 to 55 in good health.

The rearrangement links TRBV27 to TRBJ2-5, with D perhaps TRBD1 (7 bases). Trimming stripped 7 bases from V and 11 bases from J, with 29 bases between. From germline, CDR1 is MNHEY and CDR2 SMNVEV (reference sequence). The CDR3 sequence is 16 residues long. Here the CDR3 DNA reads TGTGCCAGCAACCCCATCCGGGACAGATACACGGGGGAGCAGTACTTC. Amino acids: CASNPIRDRYTGEQYF.

This clonotype occurred once. The chain has TRBV11-2 and TRBJ2-7, with 9 bases fitting TRBD1. CDR3 length: 15 residues. V gave up 5 bases and J gave up 6 bases; unmatched junction bases: 11. CDR1 is SGHAT, CDR2 FQNNGV, per germline. CDR3 protein: CASSTGDRVIFEQYF. For the CDR3, the DNA is TGTGCCAGCAGCACGGGGGACAGGGTGATCTTCGAGCAGTACTTC.

This clonotype was observed many times. The rearrangement uses TRBV6-2 or TRBV6-3 and TRBJ2-7; tentative D call: TRBD1 (5 bases). The V and J ends lost 8 bases and 5 bases respectively, with 16 bases between them. The CDR3 runs to 13 residues. The germline V gene encodes CDR1 MNHEY and CDR2 SVGEGT. DNA of the CDR3: TGTGCCAGCCGACAGCCCCTCATAGACGAGCAGTACTTC. It is translated as CASRQPLIDEQYF.

This chain links TRBV10-3 with TRBJ2-5, with D perhaps TRBD1 (5 bases). Germline V gene lookup returns CDR1 ENHRY and CDR2 SYGVKD. Trimming took off 10 bases at V and 1 base at J, with 10 bases between the two ends. This CDR3 has 12 amino acids. In DNA form, the CDR3 reads TGTGCCACCCGGACACGCCAAGAGACCCAGTACTTC. Translation: CATRTRQETQYF.

The chain carries TRBV29-1 and TRBJ2-7; D is possibly TRBD2 (5 bases). The CDR3 runs to 15 residues. Deletions cut 0 bases from V and 7 bases from J, with 19 bases between. The germline V gene encodes CDR1 SQVTM and CDR2 ANQGSEA. CDR3 nucleotides: TGCAGCGTTGAAGATCATGGGGTGGAGGCCAATGAGCAGTACTTC. Amino acids: CSVEDHGVEANEQYF.

This chain joins TRBV20-1 and TRBJ2-7, with D tentatively TRBD1 or TRBD2 (5 bases each). V shed 5 bases and J shed 6 bases, with 23 bases lying between them. The CDR3 loop spans 15 amino acids. Germline assignment: CDR1 DFQATT and CDR2 SNEGSKA (reference sequence). The CDR3 sequence: CSAGGWVGGTSEQYF. In nucleotides, the CDR3 is TGCAGTGCTGGGGGTTGGGTTGGCGGAACGAGCGAGCAGTACTTC.

This CDR3 reads CASSQGTGRFGEQYF. CDR3 nucleotides: TGTGCCAGCAGCCAGGGGACAGGGAGATTCGGCGAGCAGTACTTC. This chain joins TRBV14 and TRBJ2-4, with 9 positions matching TRBD1. The end of the DNA fits TRBJ2-7 better, so the J call may be wrong. CDR1 and CDR2 from the germline V gene are SGHDN and FVKESK. The CDR3 consists of 15 residues.